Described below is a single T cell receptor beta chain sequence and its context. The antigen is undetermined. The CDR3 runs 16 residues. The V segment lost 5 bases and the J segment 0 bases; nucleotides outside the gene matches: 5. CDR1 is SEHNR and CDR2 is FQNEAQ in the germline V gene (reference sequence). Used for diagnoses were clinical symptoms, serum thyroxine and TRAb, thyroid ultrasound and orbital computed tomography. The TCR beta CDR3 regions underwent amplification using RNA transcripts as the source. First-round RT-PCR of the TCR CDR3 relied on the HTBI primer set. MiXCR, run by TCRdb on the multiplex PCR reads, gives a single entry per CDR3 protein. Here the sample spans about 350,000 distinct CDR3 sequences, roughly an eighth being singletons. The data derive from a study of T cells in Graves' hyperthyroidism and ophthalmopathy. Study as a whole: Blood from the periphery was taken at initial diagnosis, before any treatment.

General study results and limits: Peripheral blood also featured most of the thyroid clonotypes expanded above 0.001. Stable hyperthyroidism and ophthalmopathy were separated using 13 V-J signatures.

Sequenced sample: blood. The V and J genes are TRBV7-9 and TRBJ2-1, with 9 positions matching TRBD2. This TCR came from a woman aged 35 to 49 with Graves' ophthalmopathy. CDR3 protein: CASSPSSGNSYNEQFF. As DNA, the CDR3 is TGTGCCAGCAGCCCATCTAGCGGGAACTCCTACAATGAGCAGTTCTTC.